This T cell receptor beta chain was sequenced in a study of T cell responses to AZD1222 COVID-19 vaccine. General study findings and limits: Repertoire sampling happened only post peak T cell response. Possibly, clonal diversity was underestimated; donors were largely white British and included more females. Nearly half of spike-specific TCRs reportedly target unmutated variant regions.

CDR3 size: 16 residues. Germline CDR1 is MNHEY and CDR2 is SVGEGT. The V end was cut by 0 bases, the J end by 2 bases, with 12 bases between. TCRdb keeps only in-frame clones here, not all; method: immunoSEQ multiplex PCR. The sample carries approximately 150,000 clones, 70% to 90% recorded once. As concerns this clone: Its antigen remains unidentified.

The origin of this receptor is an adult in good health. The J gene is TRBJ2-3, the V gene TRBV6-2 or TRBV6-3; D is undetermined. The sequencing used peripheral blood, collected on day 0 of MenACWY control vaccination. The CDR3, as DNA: TGTGCCAGCAGTTACTCAGACTTATCACTCACAGATACGCAGTATTTT. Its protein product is CASSYSDLSLTDTQYF.